The 2 T cell receptor beta chains in this list originate from one sample, sequenced in a study of neurological immune-mediated disorders. A single record per CDR3 protein comes from TCRdb applying MiXCR to the 5' RACE reads. The table includes approximately 41,000 distinct CDR3 sequences, around 15% detected once. Sequencing input: CD4+ T cells from blood. The source of these receptors is a woman aged 55-75 years with HTLV-1-associated myelopathy (HAM/TSP).

This clonotype showed up many times. V gene TRBV29-1 combines with J gene TRBJ2-3; TRBD1 matches 7 bases. Trimming at V came to 3 bases and at J to 0 bases, leaving 3 bases not matched to a gene. The V gene's germline CDR1 is SQVTM and CDR2 ANQGSEA. CDR3 length: 14 residues. CDR3 sequence reads: CSVEGTASTDTQYF. CDR3 nucleotide sequence: TGCAGCGTTGAGGGGACAGCCAGCACAGATACGCAGTATTTT.

This clonotype was seen repeatedly, ten times or more. The chain recombines TRBV20-1 with TRBJ2-5; tentatively, D is TRBD1 (6 bases). V was shortened by 5 bases and J by 1 base, with 14 bases between the two germline ends. This CDR3 has 14 amino acids. Germline values: CDR1 DFQATT, CDR2 SNEGSKA (reference sequence). CDR3 coding DNA: TGCAGTGCTCATACAGGGCTAGTCCAAGAGACCCAGTACTTC. Translating gives CSAHTGLVQETQYF.